This T cell receptor beta chain was obtained from a study of radiation and T cells in renal cell carcinoma. The study's findings and limits: Without pretreatment biopsies, baseline tumor clonotype presence was undetermined. In blood, top tumor clones expanded by 2 weeks, shrinking by 4.

Time point given: blood 2 weeks post-SBRT. This sample's treatment: 15 Gy SBRT to primary tumor, nephrectomy 4 weeks later. After SBRT, blood was collected at 2 and 4 weeks, plus baseline. Germline CDR1 is SNHLY and CDR2 is FYNNEI. Trimming pared 11 bases from V and 1 base from J, leaving 19 bases between. The CDR3 has 15 residues. Sequencing used immunoSEQ multiplex PCR; TCRdb keeps in-frame clones, though not all of them. There are some 75,000 clones in the sample; about 80% occur only once, and less than 7% lies in the top ten. Remarks on this clone: Its antigen is not known.

The receptor's source is a man between 60 and 75 years old with renal cell carcinoma. The chain recombines TRBV2 with TRBJ2-3, with D perhaps matching TRBD2 (5 bases). The sample consisted of blood, taken from a patient whose treatment included radiotherapy and nephrectomy. The CDR3 here is CASALAWRGTDTQYF. CDR3 nucleotide sequence: TGTGCCTCAGCACTGGCCTGGCGGGGCACAGATACGCAGTATTTT.